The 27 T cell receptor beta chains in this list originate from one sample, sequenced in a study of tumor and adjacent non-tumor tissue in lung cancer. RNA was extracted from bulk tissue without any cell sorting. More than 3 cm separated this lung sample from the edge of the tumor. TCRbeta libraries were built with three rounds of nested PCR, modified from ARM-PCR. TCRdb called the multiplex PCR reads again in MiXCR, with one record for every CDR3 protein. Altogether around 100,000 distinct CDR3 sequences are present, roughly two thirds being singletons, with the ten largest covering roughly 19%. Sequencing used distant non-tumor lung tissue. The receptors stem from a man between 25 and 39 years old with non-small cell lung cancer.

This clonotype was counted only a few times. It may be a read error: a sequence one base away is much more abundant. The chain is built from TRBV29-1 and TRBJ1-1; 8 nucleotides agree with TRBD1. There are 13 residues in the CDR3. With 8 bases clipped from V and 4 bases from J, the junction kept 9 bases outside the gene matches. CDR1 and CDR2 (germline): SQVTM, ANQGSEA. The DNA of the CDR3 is TGCAGCCTGAGCCAGGGGGCGGGCACTGAAGCTTTCTTT. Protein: CSLSQGAGTEAFF. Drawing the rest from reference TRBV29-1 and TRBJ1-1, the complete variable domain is SAVISQKPSRDICQRGTSLTIQCQVDSQVTMMFWYRQQPGQSLTLIATANQGSEATYESGFVIDKFPISRPNLTFSTLTVSNMSPEDSSIYLCSLSQGAGTEAFFGQGTRLTVV.

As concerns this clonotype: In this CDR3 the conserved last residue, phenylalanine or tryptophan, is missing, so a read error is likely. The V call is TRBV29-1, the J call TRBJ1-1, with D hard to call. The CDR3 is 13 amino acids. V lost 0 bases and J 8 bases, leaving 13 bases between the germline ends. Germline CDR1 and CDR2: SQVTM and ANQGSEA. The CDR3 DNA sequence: TGCAGCGTTGAAGACTGGGGTAGAGGCGAAGCTTTCGTT. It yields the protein CSVEDWGRGEAFV.

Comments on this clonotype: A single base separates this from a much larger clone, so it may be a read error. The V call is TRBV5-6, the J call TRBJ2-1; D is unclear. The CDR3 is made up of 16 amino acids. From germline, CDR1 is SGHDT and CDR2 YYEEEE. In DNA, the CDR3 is TGTGCCAACAGCCGGTTGGCGGTGTCCTCCTACAATGAGCAGTTCTTC. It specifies CANSRLAVSSYNEQFF. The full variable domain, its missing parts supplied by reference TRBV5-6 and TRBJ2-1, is DAGVTQSPTHLIKTRGQQVTLRCSPKSGHDTVSWYQQALGQGPQFIFQYYEEEERQRGNFPDRFSGHQFPNYSSELNVNALLLGDSALYLCANSRLAVSSYNEQFFGPGTRLTVL.

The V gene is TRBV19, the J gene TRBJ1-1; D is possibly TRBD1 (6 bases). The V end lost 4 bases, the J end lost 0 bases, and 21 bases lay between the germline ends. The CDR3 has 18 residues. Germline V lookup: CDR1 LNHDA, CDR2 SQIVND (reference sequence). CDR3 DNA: TGTGCCAGTAGTAACGGACAGTTCATAAACATCCTGAACACTGAAGCTTTCTTT. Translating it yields CASSNGQFINILNTEAFF.

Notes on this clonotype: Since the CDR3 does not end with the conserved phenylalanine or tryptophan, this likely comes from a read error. The CDR3 protein is CANKRAGYYYEQYI. The CDR3 DNA reads TGTGCCAACAAGCGGGCAGGGTATTACTACGAGCAGTACATC. This chain joins TRBV11-2 and TRBJ2-7; tentatively, D is TRBD2 (6 bases). The CDR3 extends over 14 amino acids. CDR1 is SGHAT, CDR2 FQNNGV, per germline. V dropped 10 bases and J dropped 3 bases, with 19 bases sitting between them.

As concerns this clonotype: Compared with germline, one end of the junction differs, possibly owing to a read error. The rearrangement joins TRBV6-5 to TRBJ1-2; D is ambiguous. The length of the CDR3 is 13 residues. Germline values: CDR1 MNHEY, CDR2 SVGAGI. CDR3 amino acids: CVSSYTGNYGYTF. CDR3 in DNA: TGTGTCAGCAGTTACACCGGGAACTATGGCTACACCTTC.

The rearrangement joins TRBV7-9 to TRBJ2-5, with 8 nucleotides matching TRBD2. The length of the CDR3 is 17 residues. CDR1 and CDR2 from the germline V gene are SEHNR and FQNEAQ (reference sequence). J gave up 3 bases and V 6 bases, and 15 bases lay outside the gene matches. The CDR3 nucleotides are TGTGCCAGCAGTCATACCCTAGGGCGGGGGGAAGAAGAGACCCAGTACTTC. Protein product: CASSHTLGRGEEETQYF.

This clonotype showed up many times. CDR3 sequence (DNA): TGCGCCAGCAGCCAAGGACACCAAGAGACCCAGTACTTC. As protein: CASSQGHQETQYF. The J gene is TRBJ2-5, the V gene TRBV4-1, with no clear D. Germline-derived CDR1 and CDR2 are MGHRA and YSYEKL. The CDR3 runs to 13 residues. V was clipped by 1 base and J by 0 bases, with 3 bases between them.

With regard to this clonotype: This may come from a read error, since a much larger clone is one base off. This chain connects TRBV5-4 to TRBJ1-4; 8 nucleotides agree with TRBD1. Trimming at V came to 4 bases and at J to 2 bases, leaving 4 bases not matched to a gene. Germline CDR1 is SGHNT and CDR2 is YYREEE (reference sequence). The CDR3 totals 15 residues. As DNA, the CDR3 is TGTGCCAGCAGCGCGACAGGGGAGACTAATGAAAAACTGTTTTTT. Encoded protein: CASSATGETNEKLFF.

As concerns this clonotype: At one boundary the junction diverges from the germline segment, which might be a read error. The CDR3 loop is CNVVGTFSYEQYF. DNA of the CDR3: TGCAACGTTGTTGGGACGTTCTCCTACGAGCAGTATTTC. The J gene is TRBJ2-7, the V gene TRBV29-1, with D perhaps being TRBD1 or TRBD2 (5 bases each). The CDR3 is made up of 13 amino acids. Germline V gene sequence: CDR1 SQVTM, CDR2 ANQGSEA.

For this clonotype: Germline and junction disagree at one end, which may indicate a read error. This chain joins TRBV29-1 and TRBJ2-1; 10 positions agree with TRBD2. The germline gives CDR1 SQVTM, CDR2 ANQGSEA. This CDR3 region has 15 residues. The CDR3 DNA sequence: TGCAGCATTGAGAGAGTAGCGGGAGGTCTCAATGAGCAGTTCTTC. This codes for CSIERVAGGLNEQFF.

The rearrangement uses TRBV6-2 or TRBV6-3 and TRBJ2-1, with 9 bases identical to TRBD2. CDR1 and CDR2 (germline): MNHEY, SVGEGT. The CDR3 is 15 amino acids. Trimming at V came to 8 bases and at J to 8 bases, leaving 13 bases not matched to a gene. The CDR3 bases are TGTGCCAGCCAATGGATTAGCGGGAGAAGGCATGAGCAGTTCTTC. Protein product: CASQWISGRRHEQFF.

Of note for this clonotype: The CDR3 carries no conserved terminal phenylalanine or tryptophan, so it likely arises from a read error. CDR3: CAWTRTAYTVAFI. The CDR3 bases are TGTGCCTGGACCCGGACAGCTTACACTGTAGCTTTCATT. V usage is TRBV30 and J usage is TRBJ1-1, with D perhaps TRBD1 (6 bases). CDR3 size: 13 residues. Germline V gene data show CDR1 as GTSNPN and CDR2 as SVGIG (reference sequence).

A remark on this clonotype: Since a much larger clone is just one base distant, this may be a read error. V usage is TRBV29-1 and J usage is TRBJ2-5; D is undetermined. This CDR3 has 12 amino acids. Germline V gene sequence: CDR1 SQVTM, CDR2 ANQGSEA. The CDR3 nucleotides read TGCGGCGTTGGGGTACAGCAAGAGACCCAGTACTTC. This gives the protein CGVGVQQETQYF.

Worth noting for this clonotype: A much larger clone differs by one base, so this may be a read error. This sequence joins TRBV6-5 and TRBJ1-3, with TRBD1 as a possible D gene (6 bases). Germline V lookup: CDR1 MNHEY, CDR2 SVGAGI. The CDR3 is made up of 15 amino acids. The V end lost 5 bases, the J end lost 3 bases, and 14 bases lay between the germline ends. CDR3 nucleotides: TGTGCCAGCAGTAGACAGGTGGTCTTTGGAAACACCATATATTTT. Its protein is CASSRQVVFGNTIYF.

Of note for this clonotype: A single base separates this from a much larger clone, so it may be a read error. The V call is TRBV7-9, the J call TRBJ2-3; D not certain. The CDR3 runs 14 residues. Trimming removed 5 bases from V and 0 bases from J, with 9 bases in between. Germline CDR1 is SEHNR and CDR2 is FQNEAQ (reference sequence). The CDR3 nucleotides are TGTGCCAGCAGCACTATAGGCAGCACAGATACGCAGTATTTT. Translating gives CASSTIGSTDTQYF. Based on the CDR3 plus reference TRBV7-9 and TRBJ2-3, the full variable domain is DTGVSQNPRHKITKRGQNVTFRCDPISEHNRLYWYRQTLGQGPEFLTYFQNEAQLEKSRLLSDRFSAERPKGSFSTLEIQRTEQGDSAMYLCASSTIGSTDTQYFGPGTRLTVL.

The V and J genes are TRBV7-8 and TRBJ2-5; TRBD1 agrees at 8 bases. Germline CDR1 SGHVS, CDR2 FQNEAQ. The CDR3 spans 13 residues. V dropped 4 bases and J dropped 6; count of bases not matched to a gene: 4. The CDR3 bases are TGTGCCAGCAGCTCGGGACAGGCGAAGACCCAGTACTTC. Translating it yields CASSSGQAKTQYF.

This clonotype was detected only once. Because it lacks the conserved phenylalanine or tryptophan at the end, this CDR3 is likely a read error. In DNA, the CDR3 is TGCAATGCTAGAGATCCGCGTGGGCCCCCCGGGGCCCAGTACCTC. Translated, it gives CNARDPRGPPGAQYL. The gene calls are TRBV20-1 and TRBJ2-5, with D possibly being TRBD2 (5 bases). Germline CDR1 reads DFQATT; CDR2 reads SNEGSKA (reference sequence). The CDR3 is 15 amino acids.

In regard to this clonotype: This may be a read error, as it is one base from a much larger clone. The CDR3 here is CASSSSGAAGANVLSF. CDR3 coding DNA: TGTGCCAGCAGTTCCTCCGGGGCTGCTGGGGCCAACGTCCTGAGTTTC. The chain employs TRBV6-5 and TRBJ2-6, with D perhaps given as TRBD1 or TRBD2 (5 bases each). The CDR3 length is 16 residues. Germline V gene sequence: CDR1 MNHEY, CDR2 SVGAGI.

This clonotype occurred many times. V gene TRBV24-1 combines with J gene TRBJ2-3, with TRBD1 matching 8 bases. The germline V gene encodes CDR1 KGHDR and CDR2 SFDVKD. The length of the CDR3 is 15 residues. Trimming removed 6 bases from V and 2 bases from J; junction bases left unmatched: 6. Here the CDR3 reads CATSFPGGSTDTQYF. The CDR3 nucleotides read TGTGCCACCAGTTTCCCAGGGGGCTCCACAGATACGCAGTATTTT.

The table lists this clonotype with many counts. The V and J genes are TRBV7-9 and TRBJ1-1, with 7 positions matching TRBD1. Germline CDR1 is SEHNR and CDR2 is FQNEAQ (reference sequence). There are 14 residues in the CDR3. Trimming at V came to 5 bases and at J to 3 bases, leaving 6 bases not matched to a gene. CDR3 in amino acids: CASSPNRGYTEAFF. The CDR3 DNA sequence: TGTGCCAGCAGCCCAAACAGGGGATACACTGAAGCTTTCTTT.

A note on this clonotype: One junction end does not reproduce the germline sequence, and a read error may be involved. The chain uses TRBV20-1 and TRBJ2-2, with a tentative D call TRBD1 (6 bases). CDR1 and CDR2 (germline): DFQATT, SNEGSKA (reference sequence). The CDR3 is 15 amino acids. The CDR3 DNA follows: TGCAGAGCTAGAATCCCCTCCAGGGACACCGGGCAGCTGTTTTTT. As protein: CRARIPSRDTGQLFF.

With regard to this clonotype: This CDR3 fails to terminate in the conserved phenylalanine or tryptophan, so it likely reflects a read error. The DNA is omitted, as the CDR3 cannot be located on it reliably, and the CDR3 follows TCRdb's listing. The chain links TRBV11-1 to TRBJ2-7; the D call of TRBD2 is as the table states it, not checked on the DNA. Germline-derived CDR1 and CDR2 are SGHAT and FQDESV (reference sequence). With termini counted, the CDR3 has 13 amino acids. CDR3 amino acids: CASSLREANEQYL.

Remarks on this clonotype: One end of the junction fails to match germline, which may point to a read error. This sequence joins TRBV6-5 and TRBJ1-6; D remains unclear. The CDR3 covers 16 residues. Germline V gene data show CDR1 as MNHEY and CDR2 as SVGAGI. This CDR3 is CASSYSSQGYNSPLHF. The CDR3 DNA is TGTGCCAGCAGCTACTCGAGCCAAGGTTATAATTCACCCCTCCACTTT.

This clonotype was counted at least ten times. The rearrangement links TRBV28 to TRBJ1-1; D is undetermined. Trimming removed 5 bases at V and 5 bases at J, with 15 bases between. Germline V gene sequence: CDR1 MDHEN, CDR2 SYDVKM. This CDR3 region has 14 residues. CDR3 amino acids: CASSTRAFGTEAFF. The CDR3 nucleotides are TGTGCCAGCAGTACTAGGGCGTTTGGTACTGAAGCTTTCTTT.

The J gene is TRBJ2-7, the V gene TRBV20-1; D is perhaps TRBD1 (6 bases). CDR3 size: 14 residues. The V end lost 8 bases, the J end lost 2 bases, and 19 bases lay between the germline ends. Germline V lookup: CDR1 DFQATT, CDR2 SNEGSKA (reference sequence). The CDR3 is CSTTTWTAAYEQYF. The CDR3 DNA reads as TGCAGTACAACCACCTGGACAGCAGCCTACGAGCAGTACTTC.

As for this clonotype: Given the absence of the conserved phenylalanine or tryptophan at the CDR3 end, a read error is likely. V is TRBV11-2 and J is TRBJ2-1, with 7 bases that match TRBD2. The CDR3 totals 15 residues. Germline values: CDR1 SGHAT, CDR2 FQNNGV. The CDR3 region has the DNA TGTTCCAGCAGCTTAATCCTAGCGGTGATTGATGAGCAGTTCGTC. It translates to CSSSLILAVIDEQFV.